Following are 2 T cell receptor beta chains from one sample sequenced in a study of blood T cells in healthy people across ages (dated by TCRdb to between 2014 and 2017). Preparation of the library involved 5' RACE. Sequenced using an Illumina HiSeq 2500. A second PCR of about 6 to 11 cycles was run with a J-beta primer mix and a sample-barcoded 5' primer. Clones were called with MiXCR by TCRdb after fastp trimmed the public reads at Q25, and only in-frame beta chains were retained. Each entry merges the rows of one CDR3 protein and shows their most common DNA and genes. This sample gives around 500,000 distinct CDR3 sequences in total; about 27% of them show up just once. The biggest ten clones account for approximately 3.5% of the sample. These data were also reused for a study on T cells of mothers and their children.

The specimen was blood. These receptors originate from a boy between 2 and 10 years old in good health.

This clonotype was observed a handful of times. The chain recombines TRBV29-1 with TRBJ2-3, with a tentative D call TRBD2 (6 bases). CDR1 is SQVTM and CDR2 is ANQGSEA in the germline V gene. This CDR3 contains 13 residues. The V gene lost 7 bases and the J gene lost 2 bases, with 13 bases spanning the gap. CDR3 residues: CSAEGILTDTQYF. The DNA for the CDR3 is TGCAGCGCGGAGGGAATACTCACAGATACGCAGTATTTT.

This clonotype was seen repeatedly, ten times or more. The rearrangement joins TRBV27 to TRBJ1-4; D remains unclear. The V end was cut by 2 bases, the J end by 5 bases, with 6 bases between. CDR1 MNHEY and CDR2 SMNVEV come from the germline V gene (reference sequence). This CDR3 has 13 residues. This CDR3 reads CASSLRRNEKLFF. The CDR3 DNA is TGTGCCAGCAGTTTACGGAGGAATGAAAAACTGTTTTTT.